Shown below are 18 T cell receptor beta chains from a single sample sequenced in a study of graft-versus-host responses after intestinal transplantation. Intraepithelial plus lamina propria lymphocytes were released by processing graft tissue. The protocol was immunoSEQ multiplex PCR, while the TCRdb copy is restricted to in-frame clones and leaves out a portion. The table includes approximately 270 clones, nearly 95% detected once. Source: ileum tissue, taken 23 days after intestinal transplant. The receptors stem from a human patient who received an intestinal transplant, so some T cells may come from the graft donor.

Of note for this clone: The same CDR3 arises from other DNA sequences in this sample as well. J is TRBJ1-3 and V is TRBV5-1; D may be TRBD1 (6 bases). Trimming pared 0 bases from V and 0 bases from J, leaving 10 bases between. The CDR3 has 16 amino acids. From germline, CDR1 is SGHRS and CDR2 YFSETQ. CDR3 sequence (DNA): TGCGCCAGCAGCTTGGCCGGGACAAACTCTGGAAACACCATATATTTT. It specifies CASSLAGTNSGNTIYF.

This clone was recorded once. This sequence joins TRBV7-2 and TRBJ2-1; D is undetermined. Trimming took 1 base from V and 2 from J, leaving 6 bases between them. The V gene's germline CDR1 is SGHTA and CDR2 FQGNSA. The length of the CDR3 is 14 residues. The CDR3 loop is CASSLVSPYNEQFF. CDR3 nucleotide sequence: TGTGCCAGCAGCTTAGTTAGCCCCTACAATGAGCAGTTCTTC.

V and J are TRBV9 and TRBJ2-1; TRBD2 matches 14 bases. The CDR3 totals 17 residues. V lost 2 bases to trimming and J lost 5 bases; unmatched junction nucleotides: 6. Germline values: CDR1 SGDLS, CDR2 YYNGEE. Here the CDR3 reads CASSVPGLAGVNNEQFF. In nucleotides, the CDR3 is TGTGCCAGCAGCGTCCCGGGACTAGCGGGAGTAAACAATGAGCAGTTCTTC. Full variable domain (rest looked up from reference TRBV9 and TRBJ2-1): DSGVTQTPKHLITATGQRVTLRCSPRSGDLSVYWYQQSLDQGLQFLIQYYNGEERAKGNILERFSAQQFPDLHSELNLSSLELGDSALYFCASSVPGLAGVNNEQFFGPGTRLTVL.

The J gene is TRBJ2-5, the V gene TRBV2; 7 positions agree with TRBD1. The CDR3 has 14 residues. Trimming removed 3 bases from V and 0 bases from J; junction bases left unmatched: 1. Germline V gives CDR1 SNHLY, CDR2 FYNNEI. CDR3 sequence: CASSEGQYQETQYF. The CDR3 nucleotides read TGTGCCAGCAGTGAGGGACAGTACCAAGAGACCCAGTACTTC.

The rearrangement links TRBV6-1 to TRBJ2-7; D remains ambiguous. The germline gives CDR1 MNHNS, CDR2 SASEGT. The CDR3 is 13 residues long. V lost 1 base and J lost 2, with 6 bases in between. CDR3 sequence: CASSEEATYEQYF. CDR3 in DNA: TGTGCCAGCAGTGAAGAAGCGACCTACGAGCAGTACTTC.

The chain joins TRBV27 to TRBJ2-1; D unclear. CDR1 is MNHEY, CDR2 SMNVEV, per germline (reference sequence). Trimming cost V 2 bases and J 3 bases, with 11 bases left between them. The CDR3 has 15 amino acids. This chain's CDR3 is CASSLGPDNYNEQFF. CDR3 bases: TGTGCCAGCAGTTTAGGGCCAGACAACTACAATGAGCAGTTCTTC.

The V call is TRBV30, the J call TRBJ1-2, with 10 bases matching TRBD1. Germline assignment: CDR1 GTSNPN and CDR2 SVGIG (reference sequence). The CDR3 runs 15 residues. Trimming removed 2 bases from V and 7 bases from J; junction bases left unmatched: 10. CDR3 nucleotide sequence: TGTGCCTGGAGTACACCGACAGGGGGCGCGTTTGGCTACACCTTC. This gives the protein CAWSTPTGGAFGYTF. The full variable domain, in which reference TRBV30 and TRBJ1-2 provide the parts outside the CDR3, is SQTIHQWPATLVQPVGSPLSLECTVEGTSNPNLYWYRQAAGRGLQLLFYSVGIGQISSEVPQNLSASRPQDRQFILSSKKLLLSDSGFYLCAWSTPTGGAFGYTFGSGTRLTVV.

This chain links TRBV7-9 with TRBJ2-7; D not certain. Germline lookup yields CDR1 SEHNR and CDR2 FQNEAQ (reference sequence). Trimming took 1 base from V and 6 from J, leaving 13 bases between them. The CDR3 runs to 14 residues. The CDR3 sequence: CASSLVGPPGEQYF. The CDR3 DNA sequence: TGTGCCAGCAGCTTAGTAGGCCCCCCCGGCGAGCAGTACTTC.

Note on this clone: A junction boundary mismatches the germline segment, possibly from a read error. The J gene is TRBJ2-3, the V gene TRBV7-2; D is unresolved. This CDR3 is built from 15 residues. Germline values: CDR1 SGHTA, CDR2 FQGNSA. The CDR3 reads CASSLVDGSTDMQYF. CDR3 nucleotide sequence: TGTGCCAGCAGCTTAGTTGACGGCTCCACAGATATGCAGTATTTT.

The chain carries TRBV19 and TRBJ2-2; 7 bases fit TRBD2. The CDR3 loop spans 15 amino acids. Losses at the gene ends were 3 bases for V and 3 bases for J; bases not matched to a gene: 4. The V gene's germline CDR1 is LNHDA and CDR2 SQIVND (reference sequence). The CDR3 sequence: CASSILLADTGELFF. In nucleotides, the CDR3 is TGTGCCAGTAGTATCCTTCTAGCGGACACCGGGGAGCTGTTTTTT.

This clone appeared a single time. The J gene is TRBJ1-1, the V gene TRBV18, with D possibly matching TRBD1 (6 bases). The CDR3 is made up of 18 amino acids. Trimming pared 0 bases from V and 1 base from J, leaving 18 bases between. In germline, CDR1 is KGHSH, CDR2 LQKENI. CDR3 residues: CASSPPALTGGGNTEAFF. The CDR3 coding sequence is TGTGCCAGCTCACCACCGGCCCTGACAGGTGGGGGGAACACTGAAGCTTTCTTT.

The V call is TRBV9, the J call TRBJ2-2; 8 bases align to TRBD2. V was clipped by 0 bases and J by 7 bases; unmatched bases: 2. In germline, CDR1 is SGDLS, CDR2 YYNGEE. CDR3 length equals 14 residues. The CDR3 here is CASSVGREGGELFF. The CDR3 DNA reads as TGTGCCAGCAGCGTAGGACGGGAGGGCGGGGAGCTGTTTTTT.

The CDR3 loop is CASSEAPRGSGANVLTF. The CDR3 DNA reads as TGTGCCAGCAGTGAAGCGCCCCGAGGCTCTGGGGCCAACGTCCTGACTTTC. The chain carries TRBV2 and TRBJ2-6; D gene uncertain. The V gene lost 0 bases and the J gene lost 0 bases, with 9 bases spanning the gap. The germline gives CDR1 SNHLY, CDR2 FYNNEI. The CDR3 contains 17 residues.

The rearrangement uses TRBV4-2 and TRBJ2-1; 15 positions agree with TRBD2. Germline CDR1 is LGHNA and CDR2 is YNFKEQ. Losses at the gene ends were 4 bases for V and 2 bases for J; bases not matched to a gene: 3. CDR3 length: 17 amino acids. The CDR3 DNA follows: TGTGCCAGCAGCCTTCGGACTAGCGGGAGGGCCTACAATGAGCAGTTCTTC. Protein: CASSLRTSGRAYNEQFF.

The V and J genes are TRBV11-2 and TRBJ2-7, with D possibly TRBD2 on 7 matching bases. Germline loops: CDR1 SGHAT, CDR2 FQNNGV. CDR3 length equals 14 residues. The germline V and J ends were trimmed by 5 bases and 6 bases, with 17 bases remaining between them. The CDR3 protein is CASSPALGGLEQYF. CDR3 nucleotide sequence: TGTGCCAGCAGCCCTGCCCTCGGGGGGCTCGAGCAGTACTTC.

The chain joins TRBV16 to TRBJ1-5, with 8 bases fitting TRBD1. This CDR3 comprises 16 residues. The J segment lost 6 bases and the V segment lost 0 bases, leaving 7 bases of the junction unmatched. Germline V gene lookup returns CDR1 KGHSY and CDR2 FQNENV. CDR3 DNA sequence: TGTGCCAGCAGCCAATCTGGCCCAGGGGGCAGTCAGCCCCAGCATTTT. Translated: CASSQSGPGGSQPQHF.

The gene calls are TRBV30 and TRBJ1-6; D remains ambiguous. Germline V gene data show CDR1 as GTSNPN and CDR2 as SVGIG (reference sequence). The CDR3 consists of 11 residues. V gave up 3 bases and J gave up 10 bases, with 7 bases separating them. CDR3 coding DNA: TGTGCCTGGAGGATTGGCTCACCCCTCCACTTT. This gives the protein CAWRIGSPLHF.

This chain joins TRBV6-1 and TRBJ2-7; TRBD1 matches 8 bases. The CDR3 is 14 amino acids. J was trimmed by 4 bases and V by 2 bases; bases with no gene match: 4. CDR1 is MNHNS, CDR2 SASEGT, per germline. Written as DNA, the CDR3 is TGTGCCAGCAGTGAACACACAGGGGGGTACGAGCAGTACTTC. Residues: CASSEHTGGYEQYF.